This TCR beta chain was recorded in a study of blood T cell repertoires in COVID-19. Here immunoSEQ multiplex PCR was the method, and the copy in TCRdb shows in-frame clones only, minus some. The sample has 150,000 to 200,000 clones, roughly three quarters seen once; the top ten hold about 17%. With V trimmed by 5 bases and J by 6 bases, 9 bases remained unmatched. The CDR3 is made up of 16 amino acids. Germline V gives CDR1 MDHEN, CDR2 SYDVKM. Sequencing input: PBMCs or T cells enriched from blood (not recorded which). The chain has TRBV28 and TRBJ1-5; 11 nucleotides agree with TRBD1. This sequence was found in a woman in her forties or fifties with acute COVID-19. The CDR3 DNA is TGTGCCAGCAGTCTTGGACAGGGGGCCTGGATTCAGCCCCAGCATTTT. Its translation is CASSLGQGAWIQPQHF.